Listed here are 19 T cell receptor beta chains from one sample, sequenced in a study of post-analysis software for immune sequencing data (dated by TCRdb to about 2015). Points the paper makes about the study in general: Four to six TRBV segments, including TRBV5-6, TRBV5-1 and TRBV20-1, were significantly more frequent in patients than controls.

Library preparation employed PCR. Sequenced using an Illumina HiSeq 2500. Unique molecular identifiers were incorporated into TCR beta cDNA libraries to reduce PCR and sequencing biases. TCRdb reanalyzed the raw reads on its own, using fastp at Q25 for trimming and MiXCR for clone calling, and kept in-frame beta chains. CDR3 protein sequences are deduplicated, and each keeps its most common genes and DNA. Across this sample there are approximately 180,000 distinct CDR3 sequences, with over 25% seen only once. Approximately 1.5% of the sample belongs to the ten largest clones. Antigens for these TCRs are unknown. The sample comprised blood. The receptors stem from a girl aged 5 to 17 with multiple sclerosis.

Comments on this clonotype: A clone one base away is much larger, so this may be a read error. This chain connects TRBV11-2 to TRBJ2-3, with 8 bases aligning to TRBD1. The CDR3 contains 12 residues. The J segment lost 11 bases and the V segment lost 5 bases, leaving 6 bases of the junction unmatched. The germline gives CDR1 SGHAT, CDR2 FQNNGV. The CDR3 DNA sequence: TGTGCCAGCAGCCTACGACAGGGGAAGCAGTATTTT. This encodes CASSLRQGKQYF.

This clonotype was seen a few times. The chain links TRBV24-1 to TRBJ1-1; 7 bases are shared with TRBD1. The CDR3 loop spans 12 amino acids. Looked up from germline, CDR1 is KGHDR and CDR2 is SFDVKD. Germline trimming cut 2 bases from V and 12 bases from J; bases unmatched to any gene: 5. The CDR3 sequence is CATSDSTGKTFF. CDR3 sequence (DNA): TGTGCCACCAGTGATTCGACAGGGAAGACTTTCTTT.

This clonotype was seen a handful of times. This chain links TRBV7-2 with TRBJ2-7; D might be TRBD1 (5 bases). Trimming pared 2 bases from V and 5 bases from J, leaving 10 bases between. The CDR3 has 13 residues. Germline assignment: CDR1 SGHTA and CDR2 FQGNSA. The CDR3: CASSLSGLDEQYF. Written as DNA, the CDR3 is TGTGCCAGCAGCTTATCAGGGCTCGACGAGCAGTACTTC.

This clonotype appeared once. J is TRBJ2-3 and V is TRBV6-5; no clear D. This CDR3 spans 12 amino acids. V lost 6 bases, J lost 7 bases, and 11 bases lay in between. CDR1 is MNHEY and CDR2 is SVGAGI in the germline V gene. The CDR3 sequence is CASRDLINTQYF. In DNA, the CDR3 is TGTGCCAGCAGAGACCTCATCAATACGCAGTATTTT.

This clonotype appeared many times. This chain joins TRBV5-1 and TRBJ2-3; tentatively, D is TRBD2 (6 bases). The CDR3 consists of 15 residues. V was shortened by 4 bases and J by 2 bases, with 14 bases between the two germline ends. Germline assignment: CDR1 SGHRS and CDR2 YFSETQ. The chain's CDR3 is CASSPIGGNTDTQYF. The CDR3 DNA reads as TGCGCCAGCAGCCCCATTGGCGGGAACACAGATACGCAGTATTTT.

This chain connects TRBV18 to TRBJ2-3, with D unresolved. Trimming cost V 3 bases and J 0 bases, with 16 bases left between them. This CDR3 has 17 residues. Germline CDR1 reads KGHSH; CDR2 reads LQKENI. The CDR3 DNA reads as TGTGCCAGCTCACCGAAACTTGACGGTCGTAGCACAGATACGCAGTATTTT. This sequence encodes CASSPKLDGRSTDTQYF.

The chain couples TRBV6-2 or TRBV6-3 to TRBJ2-3, with D possibly being TRBD1 (5 bases). Between the trimmed V and J ends, which lost 6 bases and 8 bases, there was a span of 12 bases. Germline CDR1 reads MNHEY; CDR2 reads SVGEGT. The CDR3 contains 12 residues. The DNA for the CDR3 is TGTGCCAGCAGCGCCAGGGTGGGTACGCAGTATTTT. Translating gives CASSARVGTQYF.

This clonotype was seen many times. The chain joins TRBV12-3 or TRBV12-4 to TRBJ2-7, with 7 bases identical to TRBD1. The CDR3 consists of 12 residues. J was trimmed by 5 bases and V by 6 bases; bases with no gene match: 4. Here the CDR3 DNA reads TGTGCCAGCAGGGGGACAGTCAACGAGCAGTACTTC. This encodes CASRGTVNEQYF.

The rearrangement joins TRBV24-1 to TRBJ2-5, with 7 bases identical to TRBD2. This CDR3 contains 13 residues. J gave up 5 bases and V 5 bases, and 4 bases lay outside the gene matches. Per the germline V gene, CDR1 is KGHDR and CDR2 is SFDVKD. The CDR3 DNA follows: TGTGCCACCAGTGGTAGCGGGTCTGAGACCCAGTACTTC. Its translation is CATSGSGSETQYF.

This clonotype was recorded many times. The chain uses TRBV20-1 and TRBJ2-7, with no clear D. Germline CDR1 is DFQATT and CDR2 is SNEGSKA (reference sequence). CDR3 size: 14 residues. Trimming removed 1 base at V and 4 bases at J, with 14 bases between. The DNA of the CDR3 is TGCAGTGCTAGAGGCAGCATGGGGTTTTACGAGCAGTACTTC. It specifies CSARGSMGFYEQYF.

This clonotype was seen ten or more times. The chain uses TRBV10-3 and TRBJ2-3; D perhaps matches TRBD1 (6 bases). The V end lost 6 bases, the J end lost 2 bases, and 9 bases lay between the germline ends. Looked up from germline, CDR1 is ENHRY and CDR2 is SYGVKD. This CDR3 region has 13 residues. The CDR3 sequence: CAIRGAPTDTQYF. CDR3 nucleotides: TGTGCCATCAGGGGGGCGCCCACAGATACGCAGTATTTT.

The V call is TRBV5-1, the J call TRBJ1-1; D is unresolved. The CDR3 covers 13 residues. V shed 1 base and J shed 6 bases, with 10 bases lying between them. CDR1 and CDR2 from the germline V gene are SGHRS and YFSETQ. DNA for the CDR3: TGCGCCAGCAGCTTGCGAGGGATCGCTGAAGCTTTCTTT. This gives the protein CASSLRGIAEAFF. Using reference TRBV5-1 and TRBJ1-1 for the parts outside the CDR3, the full variable domain is KAGVTQTPRYLIKTRGQQVTLSCSPISGHRSVSWYQQTPGQGLQFLFEYFSETQRNKGNFPGRFSGRQFSNSRSEMNVSTLELGDSALYLCASSLRGIAEAFFGQGTRLTVV.

About this clonotype itself: Being one base from a much bigger clone, this may be a read error. The chain is built from TRBV20-1 and TRBJ2-1; a weak D match, TRBD2 (6 bases). The CDR3 consists of 13 residues. CDR1 DFQATT and CDR2 SNEGSKA come from the germline V gene (reference sequence). Trimming took 1 base from V and 8 from J, leaving 12 bases between them. CDR3 loop: CSARGAGRDEQFF. CDR3 in DNA: TGCAGTGCTAGAGGGGCGGGAAGGGATGAGCAGTTCTTC.

This clonotype was picked up many times. The chain is built from TRBV20-1 and TRBJ2-4; unclear D gene. V was shortened by 4 bases and J by 6 bases, with 16 bases between the two germline ends. Looked up from germline, CDR1 is DFQATT and CDR2 is SNEGSKA (reference sequence). This CDR3 spans 14 amino acids. CDR3 nucleotides: TGCAGTGCTATACCACTCGGACGGGTAAACATTCAGTACTTC. Residues: CSAIPLGRVNIQYF.

This clonotype was seen a handful of times. The rearrangement links TRBV5-1 to TRBJ1-2; 8 positions match TRBD1. Germline V gene data show CDR1 as SGHRS and CDR2 as YFSETQ. This CDR3 has 18 residues. V dropped 7 bases and J dropped 6; count of bases not matched to a gene: 23. The CDR3 region is CASAPLWVRTGKIHGYTF. CDR3 in DNA: TGCGCCAGCGCCCCATTGTGGGTGAGGACAGGGAAAATTCATGGCTACACCTTC.

This clonotype was counted at least ten times. This chain uses TRBV4-1 with TRBJ2-1; 7 nucleotides align to TRBD2. With V trimmed by 0 bases and J by 5 bases, 10 bases remained unmatched. CDR3 length: 17 amino acids. Germline V CDR1 and CDR2: MGHRA, YSYEKL. The CDR3 DNA is TGCGCCAGCAGCCAAGAGAGGGCCAGCGGGGAGAACAATGAGCAGTTCTTC. Translation: CASSQERASGENNEQFF.

The chain couples TRBV6-1 to TRBJ2-1; 13 bases fit TRBD2. The CDR3 runs to 16 residues. Trimming took 4 bases from V and 7 from J; bases not matched to a gene: 7. Per the germline V gene, CDR1 is MNHNS and CDR2 is SASEGT. The CDR3 DNA is TGTGCCAGCAGTGCCCGGACTAGCGGGAGAAGGAATGAGCAGTTCTTC. Its protein is CASSARTSGRRNEQFF.

In this sample, this clonotype turned up a few times. The genes are TRBV3-1 and TRBJ1-1, with 7 bases aligning to TRBD1. The trim removed 1 base at V and 4 bases at J, leaving 6 bases unmatched. This CDR3 region has 15 residues. Per the germline V gene, CDR1 is LGHDT and CDR2 is YNNKEL (reference sequence). The DNA for the CDR3 is TGTGCCAGCAGCCAAGGAAACAGGGGAAGCACTGAAGCTTTCTTT. Its protein product is CASSQGNRGSTEAFF.

This clonotype was seen more than once but under ten times. V and J are TRBV20-1 and TRBJ2-1; 7 nucleotides match TRBD1. The trim removed 3 bases at V and 6 bases at J, leaving 8 bases unmatched. This CDR3 comprises 14 residues. Germline CDR1 is DFQATT and CDR2 is SNEGSKA (reference sequence). In DNA, the CDR3 is TGCAGTGCTAGTGACGACAGGGTCGGCAATGAGCAGTTCTTC. It specifies CSASDDRVGNEQFF.